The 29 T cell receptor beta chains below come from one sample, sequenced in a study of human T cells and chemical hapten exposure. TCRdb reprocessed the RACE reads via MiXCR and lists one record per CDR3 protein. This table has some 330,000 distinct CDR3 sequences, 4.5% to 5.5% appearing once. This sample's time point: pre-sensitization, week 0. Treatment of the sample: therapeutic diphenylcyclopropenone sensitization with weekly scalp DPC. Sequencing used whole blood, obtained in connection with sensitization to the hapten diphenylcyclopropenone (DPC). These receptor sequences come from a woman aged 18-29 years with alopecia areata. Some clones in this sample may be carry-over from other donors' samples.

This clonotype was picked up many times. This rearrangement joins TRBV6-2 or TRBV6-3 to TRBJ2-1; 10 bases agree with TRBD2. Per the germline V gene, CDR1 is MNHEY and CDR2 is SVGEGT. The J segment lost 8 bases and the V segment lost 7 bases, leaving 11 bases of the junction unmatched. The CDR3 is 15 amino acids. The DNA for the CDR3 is TGTGCCAGCATCCTTAGCGGGGGGATGGTATATGAGCAGTTCTTC. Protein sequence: CASILSGGMVYEQFF.

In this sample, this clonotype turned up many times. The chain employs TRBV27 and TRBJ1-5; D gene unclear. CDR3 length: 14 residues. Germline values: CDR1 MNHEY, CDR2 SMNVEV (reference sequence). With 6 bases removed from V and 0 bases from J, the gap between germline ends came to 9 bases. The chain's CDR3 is CASSRRDSNQPQHF. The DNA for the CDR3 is TGTGCCAGCAGCCGCCGGGATAGCAATCAGCCCCAGCATTTT.

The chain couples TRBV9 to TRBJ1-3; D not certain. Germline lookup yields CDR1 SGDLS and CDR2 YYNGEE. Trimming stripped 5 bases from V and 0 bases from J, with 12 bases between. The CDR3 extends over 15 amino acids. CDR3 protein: CASRVGPDSGNTIYF. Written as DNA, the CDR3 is TGTGCCAGCAGAGTGGGTCCGGACTCTGGAAACACCATATATTTT.

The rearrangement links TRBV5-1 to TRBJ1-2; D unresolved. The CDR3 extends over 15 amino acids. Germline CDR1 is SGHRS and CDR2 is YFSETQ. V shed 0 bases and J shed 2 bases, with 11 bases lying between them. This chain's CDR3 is CASSLVGLPNYGYTF. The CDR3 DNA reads TGCGCCAGCAGCTTGGTAGGACTACCCAACTATGGCTACACCTTC.

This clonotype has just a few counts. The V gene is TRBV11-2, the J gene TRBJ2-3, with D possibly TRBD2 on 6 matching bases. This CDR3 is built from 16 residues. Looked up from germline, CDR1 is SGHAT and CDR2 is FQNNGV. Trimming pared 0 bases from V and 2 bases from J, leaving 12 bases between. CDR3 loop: CASSLDLLAYTDTQYF. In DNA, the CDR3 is TGTGCCAGCAGCTTAGATCTGCTAGCGTACACAGATACGCAGTATTTT.

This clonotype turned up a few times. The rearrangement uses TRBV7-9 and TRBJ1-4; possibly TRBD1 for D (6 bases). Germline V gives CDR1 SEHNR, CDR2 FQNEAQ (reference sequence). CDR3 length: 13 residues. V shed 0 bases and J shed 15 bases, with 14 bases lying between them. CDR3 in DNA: TGTGCCAGCAGCTTAGCGGGGGGCAATGAAATGTTTTTT. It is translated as CASSLAGGNEMFF.

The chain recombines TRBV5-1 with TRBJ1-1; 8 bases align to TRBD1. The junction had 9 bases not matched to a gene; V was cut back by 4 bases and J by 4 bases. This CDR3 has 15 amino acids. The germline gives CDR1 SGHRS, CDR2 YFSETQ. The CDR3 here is CASSVGAGQGTEAFF. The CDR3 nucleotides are TGCGCCAGCAGCGTAGGAGCAGGACAGGGCACTGAAGCTTTCTTT.

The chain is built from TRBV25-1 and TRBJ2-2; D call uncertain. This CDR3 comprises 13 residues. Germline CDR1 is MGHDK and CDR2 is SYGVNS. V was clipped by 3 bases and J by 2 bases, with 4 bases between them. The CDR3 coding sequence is TGTGCCAGCAGTGAGATAAACACCGGGGAGCTGTTTTTT. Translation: CASSEINTGELFF.

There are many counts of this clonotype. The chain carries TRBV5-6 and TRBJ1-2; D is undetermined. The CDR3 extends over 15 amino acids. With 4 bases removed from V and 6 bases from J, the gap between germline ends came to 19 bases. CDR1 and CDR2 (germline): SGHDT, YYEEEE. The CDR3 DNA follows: TGTGCCAGCAGCCCAAACAATAAGTACAGTGATGGCTACACCTTC. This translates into CASSPNNKYSDGYTF.

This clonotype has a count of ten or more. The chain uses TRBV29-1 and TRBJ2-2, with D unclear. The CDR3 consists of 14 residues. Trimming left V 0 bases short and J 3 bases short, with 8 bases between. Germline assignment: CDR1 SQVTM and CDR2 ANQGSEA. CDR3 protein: CSVEEQMDTGELFF. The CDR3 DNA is TGCAGCGTTGAAGAGCAAATGGACACCGGGGAGCTGTTTTTT.

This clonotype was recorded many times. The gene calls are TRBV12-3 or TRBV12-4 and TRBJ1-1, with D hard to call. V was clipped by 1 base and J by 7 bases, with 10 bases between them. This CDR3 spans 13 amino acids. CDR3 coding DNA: TGTGCCAGCAGTTTAGTAGGGCAGCGTGAAGCTTTCTTT. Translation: CASSLVGQREAFF.

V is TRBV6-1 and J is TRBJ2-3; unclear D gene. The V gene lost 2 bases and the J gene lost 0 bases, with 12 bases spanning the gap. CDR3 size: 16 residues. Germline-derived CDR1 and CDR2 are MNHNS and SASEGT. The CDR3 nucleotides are TGTGCCAGCAGTGAACTAAAGTATTTTAGCACAGATACGCAGTATTTT. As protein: CASSELKYFSTDTQYF.

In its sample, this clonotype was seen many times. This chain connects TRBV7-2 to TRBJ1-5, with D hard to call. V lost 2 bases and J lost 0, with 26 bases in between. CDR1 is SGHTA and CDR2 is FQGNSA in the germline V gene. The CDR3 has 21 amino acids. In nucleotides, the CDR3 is TGTGCCAGCAGCTTAACACCCCGACACCCGGCTTACCCTTATAGCAATCAGCCCCAGCATTTT. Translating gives CASSLTPRHPAYPYSNQPQHF.

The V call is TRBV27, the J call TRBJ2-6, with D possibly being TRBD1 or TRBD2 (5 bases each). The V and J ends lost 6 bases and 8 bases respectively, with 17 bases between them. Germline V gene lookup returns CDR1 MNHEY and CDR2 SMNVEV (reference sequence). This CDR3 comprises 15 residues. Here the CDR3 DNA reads TGTGCCAGCAGCCCCCGAGACGGGGCTCCCAACGTCCTGACTTTC. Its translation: CASSPRDGAPNVLTF.

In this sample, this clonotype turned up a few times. The CDR3 nucleotides are TGTGCCAGCAGCTTAATCGGGGACTCACCCCTCCACTTT. Translated, it gives CASSLIGDSPLHF. The gene calls are TRBV7-9 and TRBJ1-6; the D gene is possibly TRBD1 (5 bases). Per germline, CDR1 SEHNR and CDR2 FQNEAQ (reference sequence). The V end lost 2 bases, the J end lost 10 bases, and 9 bases lay between the germline ends. This CDR3 region has 13 residues.

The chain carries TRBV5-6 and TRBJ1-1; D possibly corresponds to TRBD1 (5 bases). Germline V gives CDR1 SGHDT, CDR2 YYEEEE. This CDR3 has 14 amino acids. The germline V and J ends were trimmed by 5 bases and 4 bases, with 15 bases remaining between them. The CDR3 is CASSNVGVATEAFF. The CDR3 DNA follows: TGTGCCAGCAGTAATGTGGGGGTAGCCACTGAAGCTTTCTTT. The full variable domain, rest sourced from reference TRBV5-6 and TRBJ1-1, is DAGVTQSPTHLIKTRGQQVTLRCSPKSGHDTVSWYQQALGQGPQFIFQYYEEEERQRGNFPDRFSGHQFPNYSSELNVNALLLGDSALYLCASSNVGVATEAFFGQGTRLTVV.

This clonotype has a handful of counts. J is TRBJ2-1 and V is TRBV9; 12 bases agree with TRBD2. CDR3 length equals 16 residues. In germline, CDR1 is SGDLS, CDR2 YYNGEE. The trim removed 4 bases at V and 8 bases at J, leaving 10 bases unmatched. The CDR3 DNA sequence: TGTGCCAGCAGCTTAGCTAGCGGGGGGGCATGGGATGAGCAGTTCTTC. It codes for CASSLASGGAWDEQFF.

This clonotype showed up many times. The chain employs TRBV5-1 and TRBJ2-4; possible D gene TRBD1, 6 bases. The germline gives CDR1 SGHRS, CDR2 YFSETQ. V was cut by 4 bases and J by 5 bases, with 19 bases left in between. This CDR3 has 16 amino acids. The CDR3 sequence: CASSGNLDGQQNIQYF. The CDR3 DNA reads TGCGCCAGCAGCGGCAACTTGGACGGACAGCAAAACATTCAGTACTTC.

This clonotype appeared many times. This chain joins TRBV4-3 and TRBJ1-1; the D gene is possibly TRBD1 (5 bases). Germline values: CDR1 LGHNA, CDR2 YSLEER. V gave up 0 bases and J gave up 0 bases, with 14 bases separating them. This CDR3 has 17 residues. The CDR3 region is CASSQDIDDRMNTEAFF. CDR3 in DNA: TGCGCCAGCAGCCAAGATATCGACGACAGAATGAACACTGAAGCTTTCTTT.

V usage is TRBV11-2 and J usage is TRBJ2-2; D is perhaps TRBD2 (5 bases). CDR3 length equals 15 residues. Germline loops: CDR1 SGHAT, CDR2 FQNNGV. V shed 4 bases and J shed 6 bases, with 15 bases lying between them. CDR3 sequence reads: CASSSINEGAGELFF. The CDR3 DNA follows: TGTGCCAGCAGCTCGATAAATGAGGGCGCCGGGGAGCTGTTTTTT.

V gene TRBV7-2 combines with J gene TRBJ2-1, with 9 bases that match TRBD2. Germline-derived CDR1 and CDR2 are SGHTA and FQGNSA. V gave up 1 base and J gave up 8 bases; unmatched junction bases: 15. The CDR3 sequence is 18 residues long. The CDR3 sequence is CASSLGSAGGLLSYEQFF. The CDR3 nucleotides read TGTGCCAGCAGCTTAGGGTCCGCGGGGGGGCTATTATCATATGAGCAGTTCTTC.

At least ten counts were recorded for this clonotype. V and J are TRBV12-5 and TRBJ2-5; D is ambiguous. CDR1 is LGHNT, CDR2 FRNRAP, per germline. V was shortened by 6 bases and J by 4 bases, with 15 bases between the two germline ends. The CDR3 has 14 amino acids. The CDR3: CASGTTFGRETQYF. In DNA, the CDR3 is TGTGCTAGTGGGACCACCTTCGGGCGAGAGACCCAGTACTTC.

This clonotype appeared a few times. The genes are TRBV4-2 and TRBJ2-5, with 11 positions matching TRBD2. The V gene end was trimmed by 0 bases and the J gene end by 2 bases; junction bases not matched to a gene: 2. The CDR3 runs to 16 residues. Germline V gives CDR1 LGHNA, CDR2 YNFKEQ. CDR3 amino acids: CASSQDWTSGQETQYF. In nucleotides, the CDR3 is TGTGCCAGCAGCCAAGACTGGACTAGCGGGCAAGAGACCCAGTACTTC.

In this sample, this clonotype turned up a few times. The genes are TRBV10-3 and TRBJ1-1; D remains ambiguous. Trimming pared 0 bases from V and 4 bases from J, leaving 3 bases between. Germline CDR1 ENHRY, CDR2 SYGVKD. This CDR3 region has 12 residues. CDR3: CAISESGTEAFF. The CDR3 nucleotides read TGTGCCATCAGTGAGTCAGGCACTGAAGCTTTCTTT.

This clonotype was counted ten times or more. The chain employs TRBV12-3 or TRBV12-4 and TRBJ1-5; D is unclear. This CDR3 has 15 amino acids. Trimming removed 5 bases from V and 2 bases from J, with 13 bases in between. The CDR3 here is CASSLRRAGNQPQHF. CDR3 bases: TGTGCCAGCAGTCTAAGGAGAGCAGGCAATCAGCCCCAGCATTTT.

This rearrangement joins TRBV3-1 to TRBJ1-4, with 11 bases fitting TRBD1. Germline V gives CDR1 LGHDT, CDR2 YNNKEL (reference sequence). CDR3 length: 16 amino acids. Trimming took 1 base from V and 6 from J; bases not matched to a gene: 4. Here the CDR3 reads CASSQAGQGAYEKLFF. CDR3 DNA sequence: TGTGCCAGCAGCCAAGCAGGACAGGGGGCCTATGAAAAACTGTTTTTT. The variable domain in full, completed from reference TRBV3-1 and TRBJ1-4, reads DTAVSQTPKYLVTQMGNDKSIKCEQNLGHDTMYWYKQDSKKFLKIMFSYNNKELIINETVPNRFSPKSPDKAHLNLHINSLELGDSAVYFCASSQAGQGAYEKLFFGSGTQLSVL.

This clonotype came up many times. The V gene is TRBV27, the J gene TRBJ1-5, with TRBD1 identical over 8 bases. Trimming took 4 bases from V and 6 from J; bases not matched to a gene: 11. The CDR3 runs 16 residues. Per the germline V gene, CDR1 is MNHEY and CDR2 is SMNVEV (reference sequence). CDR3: CASSSSRQGSFQPQHF. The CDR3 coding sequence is TGTGCCAGCAGTTCATCAAGACAGGGGAGTTTTCAGCCCCAGCATTTT.

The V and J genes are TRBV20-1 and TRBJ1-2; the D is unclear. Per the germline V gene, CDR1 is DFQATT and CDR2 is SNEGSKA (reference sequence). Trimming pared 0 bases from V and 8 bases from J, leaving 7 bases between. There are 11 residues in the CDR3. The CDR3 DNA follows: TGCAGTGCTAGAGATAGGGCCGGCTACACCTTC. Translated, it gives CSARDRAGYTF.

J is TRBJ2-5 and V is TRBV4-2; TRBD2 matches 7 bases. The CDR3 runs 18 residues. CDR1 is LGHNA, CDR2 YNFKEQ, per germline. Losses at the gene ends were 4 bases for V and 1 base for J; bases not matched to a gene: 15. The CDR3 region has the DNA TGTGCCAGCAGCCCCCACCGGGGGAGGGCCCGGGTCCAAGAGACCCAGTACTTC. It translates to CASSPHRGRARVQETQYF.